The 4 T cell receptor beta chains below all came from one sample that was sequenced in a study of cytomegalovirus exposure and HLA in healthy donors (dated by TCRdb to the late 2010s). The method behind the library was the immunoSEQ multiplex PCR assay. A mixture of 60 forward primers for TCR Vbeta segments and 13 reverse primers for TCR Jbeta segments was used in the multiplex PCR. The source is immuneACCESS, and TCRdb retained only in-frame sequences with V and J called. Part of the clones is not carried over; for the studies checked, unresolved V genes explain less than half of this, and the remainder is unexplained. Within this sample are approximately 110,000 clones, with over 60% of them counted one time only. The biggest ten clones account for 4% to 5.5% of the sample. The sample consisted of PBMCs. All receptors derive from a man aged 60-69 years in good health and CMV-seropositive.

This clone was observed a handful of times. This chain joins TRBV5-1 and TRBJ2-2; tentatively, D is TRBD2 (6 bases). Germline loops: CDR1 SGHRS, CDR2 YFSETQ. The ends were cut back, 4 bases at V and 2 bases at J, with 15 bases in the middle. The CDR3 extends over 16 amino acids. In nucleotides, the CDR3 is TGCGCCAGCAGCCCCCGGGCGGGGCTTAACACCGGGGAGCTGTTTTTT. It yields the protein CASSPRAGLNTGELFF. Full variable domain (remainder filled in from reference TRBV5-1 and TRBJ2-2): KAGVTQTPRYLIKTRGQQVTLSCSPISGHRSVSWYQQTPGQGLQFLFEYFSETQRNKGNFPGRFSGRQFSNSRSEMNVSTLELGDSALYLCASSPRAGLNTGELFFGEGSRLTVL.

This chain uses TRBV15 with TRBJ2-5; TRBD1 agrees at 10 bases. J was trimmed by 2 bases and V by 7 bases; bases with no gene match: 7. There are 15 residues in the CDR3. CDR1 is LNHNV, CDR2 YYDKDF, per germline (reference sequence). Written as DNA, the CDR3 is TGTGCCACCACCCGAGACAGGGGGCGACAAGAGACCCAGTACTTC. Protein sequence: CATTRDRGRQETQYF.

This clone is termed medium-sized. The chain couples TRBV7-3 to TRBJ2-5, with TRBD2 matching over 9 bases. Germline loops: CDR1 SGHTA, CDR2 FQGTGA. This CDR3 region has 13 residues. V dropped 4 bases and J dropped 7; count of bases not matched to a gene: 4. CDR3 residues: CASSSGREGTQYF. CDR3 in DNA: TGTGCCAGCAGCTCGGGGCGGGAGGGGACCCAGTACTTC.

The CDR3 nucleotides are TGTGCCAGCTTACTCATAGACGAGCAGTACTTC. Translated: CASLLIDEQYF. The chain links TRBV6-1 to TRBJ2-7, with D hard to call. The CDR3 covers 11 residues. The V end was cut by 8 bases, the J end by 5 bases, with 10 bases between. Germline CDR1 reads MNHNS; CDR2 reads SASEGT.